The rows below give T cell receptor beta chains drawn from one sample of a study of blood T cell repertoires in COVID-19. Profiled with immunoSEQ multiplex PCR; TCRdb holds only in-frame clones, not every one. The data show approximately 220,000 clones, over 75% seen once. Sample: peripheral blood. These receptors came from an elderly woman with acute or convalescent COVID-19. Each CDR3 is given with its conserved first and last residue. D genes are given only for firm matches. The size entry is marked missing in some rows and otherwise reads once, few, many or a size class.

j_call clone_size d_call v_call cdr3_aa cdr3_nt
TRBJ1-4 once TRBD1 TRBV28 CASSSGQGPNEKLFF TGTGCCAGCAGTTCAGGACAGGGGCCTAATGAAAAACTGTTTTTT
TRBJ2-7 - - TRBV4-2 CASSQGGVGSGTYGPSYEQYF TGTGCCAGCAGCCAAGGAGGGGTGGGTAGCGGCACCTACGGGCCCTCCTACGAGCAGTACTTC
TRBJ2-2 once TRBD2 TRBV6-5 CASSSGGRFGELFF TGTGCCAGCAGTAGCGGCGGGAGATTCGGGGAGCTGTTTTTT
TRBJ1-2 - - TRBV6-1 CASSEGGGGRGYTF TGTGCCAGCAGTGAAGGGGGAGGGGGAAGGGGCTACACCTTC
TRBJ2-5 few TRBD1 TRBV11-1 CASSLGQGTQETQYF TGTGCCAGCAGCTTAGGACAGGGGACACAAGAGACCCAGTACTTC
TRBJ2-1 - - TRBV27 CASTQNGLALAPNEQFF TGTGCCAGCACCCAAAACGGGCTAGCCTTAGCCCCCAATGAGCAGTTCTTC
TRBJ1-4 - - TRBV7-2 CASSLAADEKLFF TGTGCCAGCAGCTTAGCGGCAGATGAAAAACTGTTTTTT
TRBJ1-1 - TRBD1 TRBV18 CASSSTGGTEAFF TGTGCCAGCTCATCCACAGGGGGCACTGAAGCTTTCTTT
TRBJ1-2 - - TRBV19 CASLTGGYTF TGTGCCAGCTTAACCGGTGGCTACACCTTC
TRBJ2-1 - - TRBV7-3 CASSLRGAGYNEQFF TGTGCCAGCAGCTTACGCGGGGCGGGGTACAATGAGCAGTTCTTC
TRBJ1-3 - - TRBV7-8 CASSLDRHSGNTIYF TGTGCCAGCAGCTTGGACAGACACTCTGGAAACACCATATATTTT
TRBJ2-7 - TRBD1 TRBV28 CASSFRGQGRQYF TGTGCCAGCAGTTTTCGCGGACAGGGGAGGCAGTACTTC
TRBJ1-5 - TRBD1 TRBV7-2 CASSRQGGSNQPQHF TGTGCCAGCAGCAGACAGGGTGGAAGCAATCAGCCCCAGCATTTT
TRBJ2-2 - TRBD2 TRBV7-9 CASSLAGGNTGELFF TGTGCCAGCAGCCTAGCGGGAGGGAACACCGGGGAGCTGTTTTTT
TRBJ2-1 - TRBD2 TRBV5-8 CASSLEGLSNNEQFF TGTGCCAGCAGCTTGGAGGGACTATCGAACAATGAGCAGTTCTTC
TRBJ1-2 - - TRBV6-5 CASSYSGAHRDGYTF TGTGCCAGCAGTTATTCTGGGGCCCACAGAGATGGCTACACCTTC
TRBJ2-5 - TRBD2 TRBV5-1 CASGRGVLAGQETQYF TGCGCCAGCGGACGAGGAGTTCTAGCGGGGCAAGAGACCCAGTACTTC
TRBJ1-3 - TRBD1 TRBV30 CAWSVQGKAGNTIYF TGTGCCTGGAGTGTACAGGGGAAAGCTGGAAACACCATATATTTT
TRBJ1-1 - TRBD1 TRBV5-4 CASSPRTGWNTEAFF TGTGCCAGCAGCCCCCGGACAGGTTGGAACACTGAAGCTTTCTTT
TRBJ2-7 - TRBD2 TRBV4-2 CASSQGTSGFNEQYF TGTGCCAGCAGCCAAGGGACTAGCGGGTTTAACGAGCAGTACTTC
TRBJ2-1 - - TRBV5-1 CASSSQAGGGNVNEQFF TGCGCCAGCAGCTCACAAGCAGGAGGGGGCAATGTCAATGAGCAGTTCTTC
TRBJ1-6 - TRBD1 TRBV7-2 CASSRLGTLQGAQNTPLHF TGTGCCAGCAGCCGTCTTGGGACCCTACAGGGGGCACAAAATACACCCCTCCACTTT
TRBJ1-5 - TRBD1 TRBV19 CASREQGSAQPQHF TGTGCCAGCAGAGAACAGGGGAGTGCTCAGCCCCAGCATTTT
TRBJ2-1 - TRBD2 TRBV15 CATTVGRGSSYNEQFF TGTGCCACCACCGTGGGGCGGGGGAGCTCCTACAATGAGCAGTTCTTC
TRBJ2-1 - TRBD2 TRBV7-8 CASSLVGTSGFNEQFF TGTGCCAGCAGCTTAGTCGGGACTAGCGGATTCAATGAGCAGTTCTTC
TRBJ1-5 once TRBD1 TRBV10-3 CAISESTGVNQPQHF TGTGCCATCAGTGAGTCCACAGGGGTCAATCAGCCCCAGCATTTT
TRBJ2-5 many - TRBV30 CAWNQRPGLQETQYF TGTGCCTGGAACCAAAGACCGGGACTTCAAGAGACCCAGTACTTC
TRBJ2-5 once TRBD2 TRBV7-6 CASRDFSSGGKETQYF TGTGCCAGCAGAGACTTCTCTAGCGGGGGGAAAGAGACCCAGTACTTC
TRBJ1-4 - TRBD1 TRBV2 CASSLTGGADEKLFF TGTGCCAGCAGCCTGACAGGGGGGGCGGATGAAAAACTGTTTTTT
TRBJ2-7 - - TRBV28 CASRLDYEQYF TGTGCCAGCAGACTTGACTACGAGCAGTACTTC
TRBJ1-4 - TRBD1 TRBV6-5 CASSRDRGTNEKLFF TGTGCCAGCAGCCGAGACAGGGGAACTAATGAAAAACTGTTTTTT
TRBJ1-2 - TRBD1 TRBV5-4 CASSAGQVRRGYGYTF TGTGCCAGCAGCGCGGGACAGGTTCGGCGGGGATATGGCTACACCTTC
TRBJ1-1 - - TRBV7-9 CASSVLRGPLTEAFF TGTGCCAGCAGCGTCCTCAGGGGCCCCTTGACTGAAGCTTTCTTT
TRBJ2-1 - TRBD2 TRBV27 CASRLGTSGRFYNEQFF TGTGCCAGCAGACTGGGGACTAGCGGGAGGTTTTACAATGAGCAGTTCTTC
TRBJ1-2 - - TRBV10-3 CAISLDSNYGYTF TGTGCCATCAGTCTAGACAGTAACTATGGCTACACCTTC
TRBJ2-5 - - TRBV5-1 CASSLSGGQETQYF TGCGCCAGCAGCTTATCGGGGGGCCAGGAGACCCAGTACTTC
TRBJ2-7 - TRBD1 TRBV5-1 CASSQGQGNYEQYF TGCGCCAGCAGCCAAGGACAGGGGAACTACGAGCAGTACTTC
TRBJ2-5 - TRBD2 TRBV2 CASSPRLAGARGTQYF TGTGCCAGCAGTCCGAGACTAGCGGGGGCCCGGGGGACCCAGTACTTC
TRBJ2-2 few - TRBV2 CASSAGTGELFF TGTGCCAGCAGCGCAGGCACCGGGGAGCTGTTTTTT
TRBJ2-7 once TRBD1 TRBV6-6 CASSPRDRATYEQYF TGTGCCAGCAGCCCACGGGACAGGGCGACCTACGAGCAGTACTTC
TRBJ2-1 - TRBD2 TRBV6-5 CASSSTSGSPRYEQFF TGTGCCAGCAGTTCGACTAGCGGGAGTCCGAGGTACGAGCAGTTCTTC